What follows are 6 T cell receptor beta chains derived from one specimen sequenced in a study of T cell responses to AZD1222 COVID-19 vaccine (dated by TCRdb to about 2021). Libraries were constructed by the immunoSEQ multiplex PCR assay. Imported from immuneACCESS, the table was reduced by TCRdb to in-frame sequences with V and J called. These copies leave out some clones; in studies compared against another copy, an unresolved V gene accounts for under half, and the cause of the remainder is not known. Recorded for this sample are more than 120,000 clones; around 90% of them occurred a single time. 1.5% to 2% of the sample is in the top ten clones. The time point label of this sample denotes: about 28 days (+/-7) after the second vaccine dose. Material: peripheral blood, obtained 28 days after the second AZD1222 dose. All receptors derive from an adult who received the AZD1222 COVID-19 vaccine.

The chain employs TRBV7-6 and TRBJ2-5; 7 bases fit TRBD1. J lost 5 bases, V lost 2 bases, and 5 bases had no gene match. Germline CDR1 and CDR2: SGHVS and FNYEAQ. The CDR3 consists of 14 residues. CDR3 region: CASSLKGAEETQYF. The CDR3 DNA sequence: TGTGCCAGCAGCTTAAAGGGGGCGGAGGAGACCCAGTACTTC.

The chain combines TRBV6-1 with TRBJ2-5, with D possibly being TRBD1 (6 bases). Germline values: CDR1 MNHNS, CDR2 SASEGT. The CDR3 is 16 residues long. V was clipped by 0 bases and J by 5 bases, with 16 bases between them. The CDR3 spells CASSEAFTGSWETQYF. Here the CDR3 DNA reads TGTGCCAGCAGTGAAGCGTTCACAGGGTCATGGGAGACCCAGTACTTC.

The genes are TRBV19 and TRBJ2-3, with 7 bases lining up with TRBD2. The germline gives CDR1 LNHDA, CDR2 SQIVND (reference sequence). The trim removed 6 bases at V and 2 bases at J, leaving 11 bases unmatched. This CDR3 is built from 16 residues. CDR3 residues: CASRPLAGDLTDTQYF. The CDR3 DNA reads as TGTGCCAGTAGACCCCTGGCGGGGGACCTCACAGATACGCAGTATTTT.

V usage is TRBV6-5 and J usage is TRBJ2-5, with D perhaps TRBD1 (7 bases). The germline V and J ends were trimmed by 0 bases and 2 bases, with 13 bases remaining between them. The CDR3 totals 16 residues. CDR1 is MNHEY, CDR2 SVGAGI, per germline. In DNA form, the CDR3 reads TGTGCCAGCAGTTACTCGACGGGGGACAGACAAGAGACCCAGTACTTC. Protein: CASSYSTGDRQETQYF.

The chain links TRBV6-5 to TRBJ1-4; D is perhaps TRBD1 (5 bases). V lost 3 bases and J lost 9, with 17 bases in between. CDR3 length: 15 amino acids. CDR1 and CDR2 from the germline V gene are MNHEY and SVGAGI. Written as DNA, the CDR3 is TGTGCCAGCAGTTATGACGGGGACCCCGTTCAAAAACTGTTTTTT. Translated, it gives CASSYDGDPVQKLFF.

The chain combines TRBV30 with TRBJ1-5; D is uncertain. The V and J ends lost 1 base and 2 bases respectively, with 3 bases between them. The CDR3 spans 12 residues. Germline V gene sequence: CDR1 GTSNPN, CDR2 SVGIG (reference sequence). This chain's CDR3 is CAWSGGNQPQHF. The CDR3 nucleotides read TGTGCCTGGAGTGGGGGCAATCAGCCCCAGCATTTT.